This T cell receptor (beta chain) is drawn from a study of immune heterogeneity within non-small cell lung tumors. The study, taken as a whole, reports: Higher local tumor mutational burden went with moderately higher local T-cell clonality, R approximately 0.35.

CDR3 of TCR beta was amplified by multiplex PCR that used 32 V and 13 J primers. Using its own MiXCR run on the multiplex PCR reads, TCRdb lists one record per CDR3 protein. Of roughly 14,000 distinct CDR3 sequences in the sample, around 28% were seen once. This clonotype has only a few counts. Its antigen is still unknown. The starting template was genomic DNA from bulk tumor, about 600 ng per sample. Spaced far apart, several biopsies were taken from each primary tumor during surgery. Patients with untreated, newly diagnosed non-small cell lung cancer underwent curative surgery. All donors had received a new diagnosis of non-small cell lung cancer and were undergoing surgery with curative intent. The clonotype originates from a man aged 40-49 years with non-small cell lung cancer. Source material: lung tumor tissue.

As DNA, the CDR3 is TGCAGTGCTAAGGGACAGTCACAAGAGACCCAGTACTTC. Its translation: CSAKGQSQETQYF. The chain employs TRBV20-1 and TRBJ2-5; 7 bases agree with TRBD1. The V segment lost 4 bases and the J segment 2 bases; nucleotides outside the gene matches: 4. The germline V gene encodes CDR1 DFQATT and CDR2 SNEGSKA (reference sequence). The CDR3 has 13 residues.